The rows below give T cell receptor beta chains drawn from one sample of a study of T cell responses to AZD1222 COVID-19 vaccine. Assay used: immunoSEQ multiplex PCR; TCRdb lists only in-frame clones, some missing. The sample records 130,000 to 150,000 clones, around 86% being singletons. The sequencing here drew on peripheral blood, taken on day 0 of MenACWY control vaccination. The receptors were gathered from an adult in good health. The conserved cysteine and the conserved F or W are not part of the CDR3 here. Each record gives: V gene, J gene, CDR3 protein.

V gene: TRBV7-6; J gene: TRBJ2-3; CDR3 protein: ASSPAAGTDTQY
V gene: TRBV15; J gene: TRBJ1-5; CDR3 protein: ATSRVGNQPQH
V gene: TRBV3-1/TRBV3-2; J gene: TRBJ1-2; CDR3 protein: ASSLGQGASGYT
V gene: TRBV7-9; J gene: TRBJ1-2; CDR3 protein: ATRQGNGYT
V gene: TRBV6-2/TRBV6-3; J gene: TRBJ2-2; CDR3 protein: ASSYHRDHGSVELF
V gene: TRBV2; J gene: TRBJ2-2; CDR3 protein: ASSEDGVGTGELF
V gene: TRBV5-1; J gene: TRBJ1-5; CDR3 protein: ASSLFGLNQPQH
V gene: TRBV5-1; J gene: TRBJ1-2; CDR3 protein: ASSPGTTEQGYT
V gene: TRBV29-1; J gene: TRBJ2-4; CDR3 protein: SVEGTGNIQY
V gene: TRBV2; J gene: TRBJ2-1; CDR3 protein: ASSGGRGSYNEQF
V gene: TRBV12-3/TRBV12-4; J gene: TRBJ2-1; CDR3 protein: ASNSGGNEQF
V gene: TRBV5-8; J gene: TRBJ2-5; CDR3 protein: ASSLAPQDYQETQY
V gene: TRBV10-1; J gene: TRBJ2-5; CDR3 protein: ASRGRVASGEETQY
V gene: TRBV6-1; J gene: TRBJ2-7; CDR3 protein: ASSGGVNSYEQY
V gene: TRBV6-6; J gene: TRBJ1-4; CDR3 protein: ASSYGRREKLF
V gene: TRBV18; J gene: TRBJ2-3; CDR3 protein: ASSPLPSGGLRTDTQY
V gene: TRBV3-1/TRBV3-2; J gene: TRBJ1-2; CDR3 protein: ASSQRGFNYGYT
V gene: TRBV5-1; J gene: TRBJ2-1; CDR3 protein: ASVLAGGSYNEQF
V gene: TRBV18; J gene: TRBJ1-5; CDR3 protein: ASSPSGNSNQPQH
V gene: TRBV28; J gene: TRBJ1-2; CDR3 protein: ASSLSGSYGYT
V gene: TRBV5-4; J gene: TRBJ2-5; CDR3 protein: ASSPGTSGEAETQY
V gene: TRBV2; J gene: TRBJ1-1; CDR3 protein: ASSFDRSNTEAF
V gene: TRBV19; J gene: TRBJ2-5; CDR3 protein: ASSRTGTGQETQY
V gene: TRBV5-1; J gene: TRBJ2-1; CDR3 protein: ASSLVPPGQGNEQF
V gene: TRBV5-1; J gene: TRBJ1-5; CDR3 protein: ASSLTGFEVGPQH
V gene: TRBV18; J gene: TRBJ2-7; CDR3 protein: ASSRTSGGNSPYEQY
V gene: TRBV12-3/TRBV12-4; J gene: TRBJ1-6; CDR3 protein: ASSGGTSLPLH
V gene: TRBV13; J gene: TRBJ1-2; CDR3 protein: ASSLGPGGPR
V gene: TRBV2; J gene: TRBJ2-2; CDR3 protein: ASMGGANTGELF
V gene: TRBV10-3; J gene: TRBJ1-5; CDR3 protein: AINAAPGQNQPQH
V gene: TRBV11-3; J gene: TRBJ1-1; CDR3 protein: ASSYTRRLALLNTEAF
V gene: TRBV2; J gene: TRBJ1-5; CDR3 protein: ASSLSGLQGKNQPQH
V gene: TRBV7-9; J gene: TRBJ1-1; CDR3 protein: ASSLAPDEAF
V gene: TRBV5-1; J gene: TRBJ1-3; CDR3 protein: ASSLDRGDTIY
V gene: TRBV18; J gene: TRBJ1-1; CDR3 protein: ASSQALGNTEAF
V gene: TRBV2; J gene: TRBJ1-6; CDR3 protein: ASSEYGGRGNSPLH
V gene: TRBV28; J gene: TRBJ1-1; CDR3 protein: ASRQDRGHNTEAF
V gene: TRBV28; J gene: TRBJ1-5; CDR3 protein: ASSLLNGNQPQH
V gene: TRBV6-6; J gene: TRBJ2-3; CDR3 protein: ASSLLAGASTDTQY
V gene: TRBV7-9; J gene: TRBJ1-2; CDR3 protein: ASSAGTVYGYT
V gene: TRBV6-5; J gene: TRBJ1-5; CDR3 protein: ASKVGTGESQPQH
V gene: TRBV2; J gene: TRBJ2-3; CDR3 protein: ASFEGGDRDTQY
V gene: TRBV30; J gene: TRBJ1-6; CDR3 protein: AWSNRALPLH
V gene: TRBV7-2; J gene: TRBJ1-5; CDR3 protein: ASSSPATTQH
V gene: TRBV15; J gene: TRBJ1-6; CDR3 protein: ATSRDLGNSPLH
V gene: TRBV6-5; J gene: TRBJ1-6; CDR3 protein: ASSSRRARSPLH
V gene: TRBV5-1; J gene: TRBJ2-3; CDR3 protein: ASSRGTSGGVTDTQY
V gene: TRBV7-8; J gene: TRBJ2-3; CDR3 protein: ASSKPPGGAGDTQY
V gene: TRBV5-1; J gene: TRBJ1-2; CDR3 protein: ASSPGFTANYGYT
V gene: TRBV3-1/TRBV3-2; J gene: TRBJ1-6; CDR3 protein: ASSPGQYNSPLH
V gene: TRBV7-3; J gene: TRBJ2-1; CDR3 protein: ASSSGQGHNEQF
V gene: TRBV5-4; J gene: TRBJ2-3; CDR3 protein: ASSFDFSSTDTQY
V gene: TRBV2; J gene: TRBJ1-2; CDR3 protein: ASSRDTYGYT
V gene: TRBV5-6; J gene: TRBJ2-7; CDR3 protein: ASSLAGGTSYEQY
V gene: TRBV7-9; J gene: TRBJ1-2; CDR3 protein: ASSFEDRGGYT
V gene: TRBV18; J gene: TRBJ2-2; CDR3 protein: ASLRAGFTGELF
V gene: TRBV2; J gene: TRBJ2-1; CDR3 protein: ASTGSGLASNEQF